One and the same sample provided the 10 T cell receptor beta chains below, sequenced in a study of tumor and adjacent non-tumor tissue in lung cancer (dated by TCRdb to between 2017 and 2018). Library construction relied on multiplex PCR. The data were produced on an Illumina HiSeq 2500. TCRbeta libraries were built by three rounds of nested PCR using primers (Table S4), following protocols modified from ARM-PCR. TCRdb redid the processing of the public reads, applying fastp at Q25 and MiXCR, and retained in-frame beta chains. Merged by CDR3 protein, the rows form single entries marked with the most common genes and DNA. The sample contains about 90,000 distinct CDR3 sequences, around 82% of them found a single time. Just over 20% of the sample belongs to the ten largest clones. RNA was extracted from bulk unsorted tissue and checked for quality with a NanoDrop ND-1000 and an Agilent 2100. The normal lung samples consisted of distant non-tumor tissue collected more than 3 cm from the tumor edge.

Source material: distant non-tumor lung tissue. All receptors come from a woman aged 45-65 years with non-small cell lung cancer.

Comment on this clonotype: Possible read error: a much larger clone is one base away. CDR3 sequence: CASSFQGAQIGELFF. CDR3 in DNA: TGTGCCAGCAGCTTTCAGGGGGCGCAAATCGGGGAGCTGTTTTTT. V usage is TRBV7-9 and J usage is TRBJ2-2; 8 bases match TRBD1. Germline assignment: CDR1 SEHNR and CDR2 FQNEAQ (reference sequence). The CDR3 loop spans 15 amino acids. With 3 bases clipped from V and 7 bases from J, the junction kept 7 bases outside the gene matches.

The table lists this clonotype with a count of one. The CDR3, as DNA: TGTGCCAGCAGTTGGTGGCAGAACAAAGGGCAGTTCTTC. This translates into CASSWWQNKGQFF. V and J are TRBV12-3 or TRBV12-4 and TRBJ2-1; D remains unclear. The CDR3 consists of 13 residues. V shed 4 bases and J shed 12 bases, with 16 bases lying between them.

The chain recombines TRBV2 with TRBJ2-1; D gene unclear. This CDR3 is built from 13 residues. The germline CDR1 and CDR2 sequences are SNHLY and FYNNEI. The V end was cut by 10 bases, the J end by 4 bases, with 14 bases between. Here the CDR3 reads CANTPHGYNEQFF. In DNA, the CDR3 is TGTGCCAACACCCCACACGGATACAATGAGCAGTTCTTC.

Worth noting for this clonotype: Germline is not matched at one junction end, which may reflect a read error. The chain recombines TRBV18 with TRBJ1-2; D ambiguous. CDR1 and CDR2 from the germline V gene are KGHSH and LQKENI. This CDR3 has 12 amino acids. This CDR3 is CVSSPESYGYTF. The CDR3, as DNA: TGTGTCAGCTCACCAGAGTCCTATGGCTACACCTTC.

The J gene is TRBJ2-2, the V gene TRBV19; D tentatively reads TRBD1 or TRBD2 (5 bases each). The CDR3 is made up of 14 amino acids. The V gene lost 5 bases and the J gene lost 3 bases, with 10 bases spanning the gap. Germline values: CDR1 LNHDA, CDR2 SQIVND (reference sequence). CDR3 region: CASSWGKDTGELFF. CDR3 DNA: TGTGCCAGTAGTTGGGGGAAGGACACCGGGGAGCTGTTTTTT. Combining the CDR3 with reference TRBV19 and TRBJ2-2 gives the whole variable domain DGGITQSPKYLFRKEGQNVTLSCEQNLNHDAMYWYRQDPGQGLRLIYYSQIVNDFQKGDIAEGYSVSREKKESFPLTVTSAQKNPTAFYLCASSWGKDTGELFFGEGSRLTVL.

A remark on this clonotype: Here the CDR3 omits its conserved ending phenylalanine or tryptophan, so a read error is the likely source. It is unclear where the CDR3 begins or ends on the DNA, so no DNA is shown, and the CDR3 is as TCRdb lists it. The chain uses TRBV29-1 and TRBJ2-4; whether TRBD1, the table's D call, matches the DNA was not checked. Germline-derived CDR1 and CDR2 are SQVTM and ANQGSEA. A total of 14 residues make up the CDR3, ends included. The CDR3 region is CSAQTPGVKNIQYL.

Of note for this clonotype: The conserved final phenylalanine or tryptophan is absent from the CDR3, which likely points to a read error. The chain is built from TRBV4-1 and TRBJ2-5; D may be TRBD1 or TRBD2 (5 bases each). This CDR3 region has 13 residues. Germline CDR1 is MGHRA and CDR2 is YSYEKL. CDR3 sequence: CASSPGTQGTQYI. The CDR3 region has the DNA TGCGCCAGCAGTCCGGGGACCCAAGGGACCCAGTACATC.

About this clonotype: Since a much larger clone is just one base distant, this may be a read error. V is TRBV7-2 and J is TRBJ2-7; TRBD1 aligns across 10 bases. V trimming: 5 bases; J trimming: 5 bases; junction bases outside the gene matches: 6. Per the germline V gene, CDR1 is SGHTA and CDR2 is FQGNSA. CDR3 length: 14 amino acids. DNA for the CDR3: TGTGCCAGCAGCCTCGGGACAGGGGCCCACGAGCAGTACTTC. This sequence encodes CASSLGTGAHEQYF.

This chain links TRBV12-3 or TRBV12-4 with TRBJ2-3; 11 positions match TRBD2. The ends lost 1 base at V and 5 bases at J; junction bases unmatched: 20. This CDR3 comprises 21 residues. The CDR3 sequence: CASSLGPTSGSTDSSLDTQYF. CDR3 bases: TGTGCCAGCAGTTTAGGGCCAACTAGCGGGAGTACAGACTCGAGTCTAGATACGCAGTATTTT.

This clonotype was found many times. V usage is TRBV4-1 and J usage is TRBJ2-7; 7 bases align to TRBD1. V lost 5 bases, J lost 7 bases, and 11 bases stayed unmatched. The CDR3 covers 14 residues. Germline V gene sequence: CDR1 MGHRA, CDR2 YSYEKL. CDR3 protein: CASSYRQGSWEQYF. For the CDR3, the DNA is TGCGCCAGCAGCTACAGACAGGGTAGCTGGGAGCAGTACTTC.